One T cell receptor beta chain is described in this entry. The J segment lost 0 bases and the V segment lost 5 bases, leaving 9 bases of the junction unmatched. This CDR3 contains 16 residues. Germline values: CDR1 SEHNR, CDR2 FQNEAQ (reference sequence). These data are taken from a study of cytomegalovirus exposure and HLA in healthy donors. In the study overall: Earlier, some 180 million T cells were analyzed, and approximately 110 million unique TCR beta sequences were found among them.

The PCR was carried out with 60 Vbeta primers and 13 Jbeta primers. The method was immunoSEQ multiplex PCR; TCRdb's version includes in-frame clones alone and lacks a portion of them. This sample has 150,000 to 200,000 clones; roughly 84% occur once, and the top ten carry around 0.24%. The sequenced sample consisted of PBMCs. The chain has TRBV7-9 and TRBJ2-5; 7 nucleotides match TRBD1. The TCR comes from a boy between 10 and 17 years old in good health and CMV-seronegative. The CDR3 loop is CASSPALGTDQETQYF. The CDR3, as DNA: TGTGCCAGCAGCCCCGCCCTCGGGACAGACCAAGAGACCCAGTACTTC.